The rows below give T cell receptor beta chains drawn from one sample of a study of blood T cell repertoires in COVID-19. Method: immunoSEQ multiplex PCR; TCRdb's copy keeps in-frame clones and lacks some. The sample records 150,000 or so clones, roughly 89% being singletons. The source material was peripheral blood. These TCRs come from a man aged 55-75 years with COVID-19, enrolled during active disease. The conserved cysteine and the conserved F or W are not part of the CDR3 here. A D gene is named only where the DNA matches it firmly. Rows give clone size only sometimes, using once, few, many, or a class for an expanded clone.

V: TRBV2; size: few; D: NA; CDR3: ASSAGQTNEKLF
V: TRBV28; size: once; D: TRBD1; CDR3: ASSRGQGDLGGEQY
V: TRBV6-2/TRBV6-3; size: NA; D: NA; CDR3: ASSYGLLSANVLT
V: TRBV4-1; size: NA; D: NA; CDR3: ASSQAGGHNYGYT
V: TRBV3-1/TRBV3-2; size: NA; D: TRBD2; CDR3: ASSQDRLLAGGRNYEQY
V: TRBV11-2; size: NA; D: NA; CDR3: ASSPRFNNEQF
V: TRBV14; size: many; D: TRBD1; CDR3: ASSHEGQGSYGAF
V: TRBV7-2; size: NA; D: NA; CDR3: ASSLRQALEAF
V: TRBV12-5; size: NA; D: TRBD2; CDR3: ASGLVLNRLTSGGRDTGELF
V: TRBV6-2/TRBV6-3; size: NA; D: NA; CDR3: ASSYGQNYGYT
V: TRBV11-2; size: NA; D: TRBD1; CDR3: ASSLVLGDSNSPLH
V: TRBV4-1; size: NA; D: TRBD1; CDR3: ASSQPRRGPNYGYT
V: TRBV27; size: NA; D: TRBD1; CDR3: ASSLGPGTVMNTEAF
V: TRBV7-9; size: once; D: NA; CDR3: ASSLGATVGEQY
V: TRBV29-1; size: NA; D: TRBD1; CDR3: SAGERGGWEGYT
V: TRBV7-7; size: NA; D: NA; CDR3: ASGRGGGQKETQY
V: TRBV5-5; size: NA; D: NA; CDR3: ASSYHPGLNTEAF
V: TRBV5-1; size: NA; D: NA; CDR3: ASSPRGEGPYGYT
V: TRBV28; size: NA; D: NA; CDR3: ASSSLDGLMNTEAF
V: TRBV30; size: NA; D: TRBD1; CDR3: AWLQGPNYGYT
V: TRBV7-2; size: NA; D: NA; CDR3: ASSFPPSGFGYT
V: TRBV7-2; size: NA; D: NA; CDR3: ASSSDRDTVKETQY
V: TRBV6-5; size: NA; D: TRBD2; CDR3: ASNLGGSTDTQY
V: TRBV18; size: NA; D: TRBD2; CDR3: ASSPWTSGETDTQY
V: TRBV6-6; size: NA; D: NA; CDR3: ASSYSGAGNNSPLH
V: TRBV28; size: once; D: NA; CDR3: ASSSVGAGGNQPQH
V: TRBV12-3/TRBV12-4; size: NA; D: NA; CDR3: ASRRTANYGYT
V: TRBV5-1; size: once; D: TRBD1; CDR3: ASSPIGQGGSYEQY
V: TRBV9; size: NA; D: TRBD1; CDR3: ASSIFDRDTEAF
V: TRBV7-8; size: NA; D: NA; CDR3: ASSLLAQGNTEAF
V: TRBV5-1; size: NA; D: NA; CDR3: ASSRLGRALQETQY
V: TRBV11-3; size: NA; D: NA; CDR3: ASSLEGGHEQF
V: TRBV6-5; size: once; D: NA; CDR3: ASSLRTLGQTGYT
V: TRBV15; size: NA; D: TRBD1; CDR3: ATSRDTRTGGGRSYEQY
V: TRBV7-3; size: NA; D: NA; CDR3: ASSLSGRRQETQY
V: TRBV21-1; size: NA; D: NA; CDR3: ASSKAKLGDRGYSQPQH
V: TRBV9; size: NA; D: NA; CDR3: ASSPRHTPQGMNTEAF
V: TRBV19; size: NA; D: TRBD1; CDR3: ASRAWTGVGNQPQH
V: TRBV29-1; size: NA; D: NA; CDR3: SVTQGGSNQPQH
V: TRBV2; size: once; D: NA; CDR3: ASSEAGGNTIY
V: TRBV14; size: NA; D: NA; CDR3: ASSQDPQGRSPLH
V: TRBV6-5; size: NA; D: TRBD1; CDR3: ASSSETGFGLREAF
V: TRBV27; size: NA; D: NA; CDR3: ASSAEGGRNEKLF
V: TRBV19; size: NA; D: TRBD1; CDR3: ASSQTGGSTGELF
V: TRBV18; size: NA; D: NA; CDR3: ASSQILTAGNRGMREQY
V: TRBV3-1/TRBV3-2; size: NA; D: NA; CDR3: ASSQDGGGITEAF
V: TRBV19; size: NA; D: NA; CDR3: ASSTQMTSTDTQY
V: TRBV20-1; size: NA; D: TRBD1; CDR3: SASWSGTGREKLF
V: TRBV27; size: NA; D: TRBD1; CDR3: ASSQGQAYNTEAF